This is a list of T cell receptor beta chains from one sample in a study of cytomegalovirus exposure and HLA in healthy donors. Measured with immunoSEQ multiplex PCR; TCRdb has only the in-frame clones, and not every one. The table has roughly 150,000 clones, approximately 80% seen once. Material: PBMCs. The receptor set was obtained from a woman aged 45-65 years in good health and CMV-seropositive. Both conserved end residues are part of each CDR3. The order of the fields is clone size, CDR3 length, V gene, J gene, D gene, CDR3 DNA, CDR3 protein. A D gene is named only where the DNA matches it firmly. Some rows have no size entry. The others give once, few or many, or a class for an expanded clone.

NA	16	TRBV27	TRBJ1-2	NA	TGTGCCAGCAGTTTATCGACCAGGGCAGCTAACTATGGCTACACCTTC	CASSLSTRAANYGYTF
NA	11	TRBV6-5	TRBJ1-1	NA	TGTGCCAGCAAAAAGGGAGGGGAAGCTTTCTTT	CASKKGGEAFF
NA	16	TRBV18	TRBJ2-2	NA	TGTGCCAGCTCACCGGAACGGCCGCGAGGGACCGGGGAGCTGTTTTTT	CASSPERPRGTGELFF
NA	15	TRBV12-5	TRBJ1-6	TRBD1	TGTGCTAGTGATTTGCAGGGGGCTACCAGATCACCCCTCCACTTT	CASDLQGATRSPLHF
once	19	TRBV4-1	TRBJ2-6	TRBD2	TGCGCCAGCAGCCAGTCCGGACGGGGGGTGGTCTCTGGGGCCAACGTCCTGACTTTC	CASSQSGRGVVSGANVLTF
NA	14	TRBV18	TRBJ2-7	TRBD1	TGTGCCAGCTCACCACGGGACAGAGCCTACGAGCAGTACTTC	CASSPRDRAYEQYF
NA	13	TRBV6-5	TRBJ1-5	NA	TGTGCCAGCAGTTACTCCTTCAATCAGCCCCAGCATTTT	CASSYSFNQPQHF
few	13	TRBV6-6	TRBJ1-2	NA	TGTGCCAGCAGTTACGCGCGAGGGTATGGCTACACCTTC	CASSYARGYGYTF
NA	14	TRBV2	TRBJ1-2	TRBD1	TGTGCCAGCAGGGCAGGGGGCGCCCACTATGGCTACACCTTC	CASRAGGAHYGYTF
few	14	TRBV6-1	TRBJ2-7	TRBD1	TGTGCCAGCAGTGAAGCGGCAGGGGGCGACGAGCAGTACTTC	CASSEAAGGDEQYF
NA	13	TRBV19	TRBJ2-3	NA	TGTGCCAGTAGTAGGGGGGACACAGATACGCAGTATTTT	CASSRGDTDTQYF
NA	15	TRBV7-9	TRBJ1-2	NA	TGTTCCAGCAGTAGCTCAATGATAGCTAACTATGGCTACACCTTC	CSSSSSMIANYGYTF
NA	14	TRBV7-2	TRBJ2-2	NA	TGTGCCAGCAGTCAGGCCATCCAGACCGGGGAGCTGTTTTTT	CASSQAIQTGELFF
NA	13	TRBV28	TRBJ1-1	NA	TGTGCCAGCAGTCCTGTTAAGAACACTGAAGCTTTCTTT	CASSPVKNTEAFF
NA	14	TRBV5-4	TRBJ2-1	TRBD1	TGTGCCAGCAGGACCCGGACAGGGGGTAATGAGCAGTTCTTC	CASRTRTGGNEQFF
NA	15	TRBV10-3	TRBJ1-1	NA	TGTGCCATCAGTGATGGGGCGAGGGGGACCACTGAAGCTTTCTTT	CAISDGARGTTEAFF
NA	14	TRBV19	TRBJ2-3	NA	TGTGCCAGTAGTAGTCCAACGAACAAAGATACGCAGTATTTT	CASSSPTNKDTQYF
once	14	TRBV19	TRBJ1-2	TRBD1	TGTGCCAGTAGTAACGCAGGGGGGAACTATGGCTACACCTTC	CASSNAGGNYGYTF
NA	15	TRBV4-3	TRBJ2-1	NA	TGCGCCAGCAGCCAAGATGAGGGGGGGCTTGATGAGCAGTTCTTC	CASSQDEGGLDEQFF
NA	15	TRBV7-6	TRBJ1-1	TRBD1	TGTGCCAGCAGCTTCCACAGGGGATTGAACACTGAAGCTTTCTTT	CASSFHRGLNTEAFF
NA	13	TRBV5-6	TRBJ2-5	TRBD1	TGTGCCAGCAGCTTGTACAGGGGAGAGACCCAGTACTTC	CASSLYRGETQYF
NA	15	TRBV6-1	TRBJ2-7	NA	TGTGCCAGCAGTGACAGGGGCAGGAGCTCCTACGAGCAGTACTTC	CASSDRGRSSYEQYF
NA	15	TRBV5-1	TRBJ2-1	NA	TGCGCCAGCAGCTTGGCCGGAGGGGTGCCCAATGAGCAGTTCTTC	CASSLAGGVPNEQFF
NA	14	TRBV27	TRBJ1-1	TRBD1	TGTGCCAGCAGTCTCCGGACAGGACCCACTGAAGCTTTCTTT	CASSLRTGPTEAFF
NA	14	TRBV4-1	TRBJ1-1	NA	TGCGCCAGCAGCCAAGCGAGGCCGAACACTGAAGCTTTCTTT	CASSQARPNTEAFF
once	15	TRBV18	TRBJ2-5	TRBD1	TGTGCCAGCTCACCCAGACAGGGGGTCGAAGAGACCCAGTACTTC	CASSPRQGVEETQYF
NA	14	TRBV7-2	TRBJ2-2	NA	TGTGCCAGCAGCTTAGGACTTCCGACCGGGGAGCTGTTTTTT	CASSLGLPTGELFF
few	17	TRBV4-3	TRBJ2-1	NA	TGCGCCAGCAGCCAAGATTTGATGCGGGGTTCCTACAATGAGCAGTTCTTC	CASSQDLMRGSYNEQFF
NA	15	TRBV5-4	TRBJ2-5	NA	TGTGCCAGCAGTGGGCTTCGAGACAGACAAGAGACCCAGTACTTC	CASSGLRDRQETQYF
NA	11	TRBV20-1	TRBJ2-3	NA	TGCAGTGCTAGAGGCCAGAATACGCAGTATTTT	CSARGQNTQYF
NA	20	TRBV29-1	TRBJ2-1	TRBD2	TGCAGCGTTGAAGAGTGGGAAGGGATAGCGGGACTCAGCTCCTACAATGAGCAGTTCTTC	CSVEEWEGIAGLSSYNEQFF
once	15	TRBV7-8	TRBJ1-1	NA	TGTGCCAGCAGCTTAGCGGTCAGTCTGAACACTGAAGCTTTCTTT	CASSLAVSLNTEAFF
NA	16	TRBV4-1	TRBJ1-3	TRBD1	TGCGCCAGCAGCCAATGGGGACAGGGAATTGGAAACACCATATATTTT	CASSQWGQGIGNTIYF
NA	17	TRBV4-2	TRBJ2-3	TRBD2	TGTGCCAGCAGCTTAGGGCTGGCGGGGGGGCCGATCAATACGCAGTATTTT	CASSLGLAGGPINTQYF
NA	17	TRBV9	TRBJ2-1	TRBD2	TGTGCCAGCAGCGTAGACCCCCCTAGCGGGGTTTACAATGAGCAGTTCTTC	CASSVDPPSGVYNEQFF
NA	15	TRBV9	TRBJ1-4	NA	TGTGCCAGCAGCTTCGGGACAACGGGGAATGAAAAGCTGTTTTTT	CASSFGTTGNEKLFF
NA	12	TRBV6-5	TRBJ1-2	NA	TGTGCCAGCCGAATAGGAGACTATGGCTACACCTTC	CASRIGDYGYTF
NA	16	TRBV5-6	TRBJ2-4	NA	TGTGCCAGCAGCTTGTTCGGAGACCTAGCCAAAAACATTCAGTACTTC	CASSLFGDLAKNIQYF
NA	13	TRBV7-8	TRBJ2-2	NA	TGTGCCAGCAGCTTAATCGCGGCCGGGGAGCTGTTTTTT	CASSLIAAGELFF
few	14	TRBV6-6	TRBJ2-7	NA	TGTGCCAGCAGTTACTCCGAACAGGGAAACGAGCAGTACTTC	CASSYSEQGNEQYF
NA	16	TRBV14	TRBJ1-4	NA	TGTGCCAGCAGCCAAGATTGGCAGCGGAGTAATGAAAAACTGTTTTTT	CASSQDWQRSNEKLFF
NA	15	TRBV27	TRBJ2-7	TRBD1	TGTGCCAGCAGTCATGAGGGACAGGGGGCTCGGGAGCAGTACTTC	CASSHEGQGAREQYF
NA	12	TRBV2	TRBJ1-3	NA	TGTGCCACGCGACAAGCACGAAACACCATATATTTT	CATRQARNTIYF
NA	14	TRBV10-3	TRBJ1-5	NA	TGTGCCATCAGTGACAGGTCTGACAATCAGCCCCAGCATTTT	CAISDRSDNQPQHF
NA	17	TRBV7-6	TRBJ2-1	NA	TGTGCCAGCAGCCCCCGGCTTGCAGCGCGGGAAGACAATGAGCAGTTCTTC	CASSPRLAAREDNEQFF
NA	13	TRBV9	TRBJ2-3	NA	TGTGCCAGCAGCGTACGGAGCACAGATACGCAGTATTTT	CASSVRSTDTQYF
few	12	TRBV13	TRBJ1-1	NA	TGTGCCAGCAGCCACATGGGAGCCGAGACTTTCTTT	CASSHMGAETFF
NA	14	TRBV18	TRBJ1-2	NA	TGTGCCAGCTCCCAGGGGACGGGCGACTATGGCTACACCTTC	CASSQGTGDYGYTF
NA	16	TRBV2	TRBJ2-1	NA	TGTGCCAGCAGCCCGTTCCAGGTATCCTCCTACAATGAGCAGTTCTTC	CASSPFQVSSYNEQFF
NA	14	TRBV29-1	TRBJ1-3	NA	TGCAGCGTTGAACTCAGGGGAGCAGGAAACACCATATATTTT	CSVELRGAGNTIYF
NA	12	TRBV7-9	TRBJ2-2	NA	TGTGCCAGCAGCTTATGGAGTGGGGAGCTGTTTTTT	CASSLWSGELFF
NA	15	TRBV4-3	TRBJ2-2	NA	TGCGCCAGTAGCCAAGTCTCCCTATCGTCCGGGGAGCTGTTTTTT	CASSQVSLSSGELFF
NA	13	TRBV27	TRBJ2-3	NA	TGTGCCAGAGGGGGTAGAGGGACAGATACGCAGTATTTT	CARGGRGTDTQYF
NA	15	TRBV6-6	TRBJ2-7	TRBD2	TGTGCCAGCAGTTCCGCGACTAGCGGGCGCTACGAGCAGTACTTC	CASSSATSGRYEQYF
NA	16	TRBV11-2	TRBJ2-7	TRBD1	TGTGCCAGCAGCTTAGGGGCCGGGACAGGGTTCCCCGAGCAGTACTTC	CASSLGAGTGFPEQYF
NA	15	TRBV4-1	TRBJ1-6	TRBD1	TGCGCCAGCAGCCAGAGACAGGGATATAATTCACCCCTCCACTTT	CASSQRQGYNSPLHF
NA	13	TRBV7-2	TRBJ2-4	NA	TGTGCCAGCAGCTTAACTAGCCCGAACATTCAGTACTTC	CASSLTSPNIQYF
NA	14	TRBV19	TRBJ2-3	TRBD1	TGTGCCAGTAGTATAGAGGGACAGGTAGATACGCAGTATTTT	CASSIEGQVDTQYF